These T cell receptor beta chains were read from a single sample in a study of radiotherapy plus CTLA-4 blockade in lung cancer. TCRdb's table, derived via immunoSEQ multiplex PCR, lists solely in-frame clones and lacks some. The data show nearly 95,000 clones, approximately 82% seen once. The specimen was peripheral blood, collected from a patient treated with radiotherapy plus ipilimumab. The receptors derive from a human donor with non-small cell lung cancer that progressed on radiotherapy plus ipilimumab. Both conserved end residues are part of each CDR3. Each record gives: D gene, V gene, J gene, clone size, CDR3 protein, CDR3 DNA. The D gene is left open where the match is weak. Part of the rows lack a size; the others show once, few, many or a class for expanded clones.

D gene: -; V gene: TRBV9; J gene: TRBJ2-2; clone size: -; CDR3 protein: CASSVWGSGSGELFF; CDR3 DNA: TGTGCCAGCAGCGTGTGGGGCAGTGGCTCCGGGGAGCTGTTTTTT
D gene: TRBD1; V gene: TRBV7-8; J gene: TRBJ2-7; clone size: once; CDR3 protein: CASSTHIQGPSYEQYF; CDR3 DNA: TGTGCCAGCAGCACCCACATACAGGGGCCCTCCTACGAGCAGTACTTC
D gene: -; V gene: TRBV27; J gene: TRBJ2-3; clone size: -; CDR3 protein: CASSPVAGYTDTQYF; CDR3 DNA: TGTGCCAGCAGTCCCGTCGCGGGGTACACAGATACGCAGTATTTT
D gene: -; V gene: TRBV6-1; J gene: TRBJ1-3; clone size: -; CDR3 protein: CASSEGRASGNTIYF; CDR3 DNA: TGTGCCAGCAGTGAAGGCAGGGCCTCTGGAAACACCATATATTTT
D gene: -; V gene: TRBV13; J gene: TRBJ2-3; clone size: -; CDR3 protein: CASSYTDTQYF; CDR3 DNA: TGTGCCAGCAGCTACACAGATACGCAGTATTTT
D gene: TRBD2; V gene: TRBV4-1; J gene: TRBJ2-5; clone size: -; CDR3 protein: CASSQGGGLAEETQYF; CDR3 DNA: TGCGCCAGCAGCCAAGGAGGGGGACTAGCGGAAGAGACCCAGTACTTC
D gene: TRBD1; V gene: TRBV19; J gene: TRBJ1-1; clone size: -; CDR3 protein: CASSPRTGGWGTEAFF; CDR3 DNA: TGTGCCAGTAGTCCCCGGACAGGGGGCTGGGGCACTGAAGCTTTCTTT
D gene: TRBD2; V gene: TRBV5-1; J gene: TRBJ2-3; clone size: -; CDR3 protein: CASSLGLAGSTDTQYF; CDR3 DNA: TGCGCCAGCAGCCTGGGACTAGCGGGGAGCACAGATACGCAGTATTTT
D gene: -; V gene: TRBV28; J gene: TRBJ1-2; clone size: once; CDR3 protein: CASSSLLTTHGYTF; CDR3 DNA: TGTGCCAGCAGTTCTCTTCTTACCACCCATGGCTACACCTTC
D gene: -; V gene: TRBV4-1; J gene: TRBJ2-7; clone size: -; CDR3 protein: CASSSMGGYEQYF; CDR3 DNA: TGCGCCAGCAGCTCGATGGGGGGCTACGAGCAGTACTTC
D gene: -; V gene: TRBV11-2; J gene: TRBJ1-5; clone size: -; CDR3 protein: CASSLSRSNQPQHF; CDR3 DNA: TGTGCCAGCAGCTTAAGTAGGAGCAATCAGCCCCAGCATTTT
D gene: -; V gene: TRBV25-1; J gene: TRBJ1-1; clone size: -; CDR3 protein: CASSERTGQRNTEAFF; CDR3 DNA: TGTGCCAGCAGTGAAAGGACGGGCCAGAGGAACACTGAAGCTTTCTTT
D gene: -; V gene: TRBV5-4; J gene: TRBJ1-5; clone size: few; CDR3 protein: CASSSQGSNQPQHF; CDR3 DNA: TGTGCCAGCAGCTCCCAGGGGAGCAATCAGCCCCAGCATTTT
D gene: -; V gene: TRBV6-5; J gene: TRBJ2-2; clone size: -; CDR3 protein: CASSYEANGGELFF; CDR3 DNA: TGTGCCAGCAGTTATGAAGCTAATGGCGGGGAGCTGTTTTTT
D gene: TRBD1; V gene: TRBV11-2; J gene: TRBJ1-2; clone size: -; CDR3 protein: CASSIGTGDFGYTF; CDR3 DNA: TGTGCCAGCAGCATCGGGACAGGGGATTTTGGCTACACCTTC
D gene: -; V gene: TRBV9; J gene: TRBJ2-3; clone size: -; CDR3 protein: CASSVVGTDTQYF; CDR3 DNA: TGTGCCAGCAGCGTAGTGGGAACAGATACGCAGTATTTT
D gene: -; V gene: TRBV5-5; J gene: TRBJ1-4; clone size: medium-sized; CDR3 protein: CASSLKGGEEKLFF; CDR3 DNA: TGTGCCAGCAGCTTGAAGGGAGGGGAGGAAAAACTGTTTTTT
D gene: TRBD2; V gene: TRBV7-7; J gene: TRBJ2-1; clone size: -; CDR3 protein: CASSLAGLDEQFF; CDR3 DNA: TGTGCTAGCAGCTTAGCGGGGCTGGATGAGCAGTTCTTC
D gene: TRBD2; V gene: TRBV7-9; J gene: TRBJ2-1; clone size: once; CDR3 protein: CASSLSFAGGRNNEQFF; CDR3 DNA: TGTGCCAGCAGCTTATCCTTTGCGGGAGGGAGAAACAATGAGCAGTTCTTC
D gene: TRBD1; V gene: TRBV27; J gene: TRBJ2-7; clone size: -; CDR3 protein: CASSFKGADHEQYF; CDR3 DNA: TGTGCCAGCAGTTTTAAGGGGGCTGACCACGAGCAGTACTTC
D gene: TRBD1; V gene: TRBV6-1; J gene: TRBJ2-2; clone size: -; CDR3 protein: CASRTDRGVTGELFF; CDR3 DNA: TGTGCCAGCAGGACGGACAGGGGTGTCACCGGGGAGCTGTTTTTT
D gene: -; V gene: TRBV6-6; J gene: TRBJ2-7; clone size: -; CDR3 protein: CASSYVGEWDEQYF; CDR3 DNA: TGTGCCAGCAGTTATGTGGGGGAGTGGGACGAGCAGTACTTC
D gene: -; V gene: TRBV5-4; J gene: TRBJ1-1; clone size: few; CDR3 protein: CASSLRGGTEAFF; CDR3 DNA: TGTGCCAGCAGCTTGCGGGGTGGAACTGAAGCTTTCTTT
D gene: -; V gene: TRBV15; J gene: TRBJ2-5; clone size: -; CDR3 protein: CATSRDPGVETQYF; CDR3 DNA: TGTGCCACCAGCAGAGATCCTGGGGTGGAGACCCAGTACTTC
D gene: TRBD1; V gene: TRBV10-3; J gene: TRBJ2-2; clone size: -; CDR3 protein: CAISDPNRGRNTGELFF; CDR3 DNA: TGTGCCATCAGTGACCCGAACAGGGGGCGGAACACCGGGGAGCTGTTTTTT
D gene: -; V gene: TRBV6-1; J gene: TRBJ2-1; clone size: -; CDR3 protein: CASSEIRGLASSYNEQFF; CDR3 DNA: TGTGCCAGCAGTGAGATCCGCGGTCTAGCGAGCTCCTACAATGAGCAGTTCTTC
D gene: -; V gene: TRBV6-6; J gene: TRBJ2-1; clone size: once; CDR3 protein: CASSYIREVDEQFF; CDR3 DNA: TGTGCCAGCAGTTACATCCGGGAAGTAGATGAGCAGTTCTTC
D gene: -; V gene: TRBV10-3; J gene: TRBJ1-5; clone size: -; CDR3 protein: CATKTIAGNQPQHF; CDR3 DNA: TGTGCCACCAAGACCATCGCCGGCAATCAGCCCCAGCATTTT
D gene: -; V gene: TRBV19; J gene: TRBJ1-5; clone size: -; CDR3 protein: CASSGGSYSNQPQHF; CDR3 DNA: TGTGCCAGTAGTGGCGGATCGTATAGCAATCAGCCCCAGCATTTT
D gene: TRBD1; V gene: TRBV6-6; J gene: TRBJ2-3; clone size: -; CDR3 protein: CASARGTGGTDTQYF; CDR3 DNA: TGTGCCAGCGCCCGAGGGACAGGGGGCACAGATACGCAGTATTTT